The clone carrying this TCR beta chain was detected only a few times. No antigen is known for it. The sample is drawn from a study of T cell responses to AZD1222 COVID-19 vaccine. Study background: Second doses that came at about 4 or about 12 weeks were put together. General study results and limits: AZD1222 recipients seropositive at baseline numbered only 5 or 6. Researchers took repertoire samples only after the peak T cell response had come. Donors were mostly white British, more females; clonal diversity possibly underestimated.

The CDR3 extends over 14 amino acids. Germline V CDR1 and CDR2: SGHTA, FQGNSA. Trimming took 9 bases from V and 0 from J; bases not matched to a gene: 2. The assay was immunoSEQ multiplex PCR, and TCRdb's table has in-frame clones only and misses some. The repertoire holds more than 150,000 clones, 80% to 90% seen once, with about 0.49% in the top ten. The gene calls are TRBV7-2 and TRBJ2-2; 9 positions match TRBD2. This clonotype was obtained from an adult in good health. Specimen: peripheral blood, collected on day 0 of AZD1222 vaccination. CDR3: CASQRGANTGELFF. In nucleotides, the CDR3 is TGTGCCAGTCAGCGGGGGGCGAACACCGGGGAGCTGTTTTTT.